This T cell receptor beta chain derives from a study of cytomegalovirus exposure and HLA in healthy donors. Study results and limitations: V- and J-gene trimming in TCR beta was tied to a missense DCLRE1C variant by an analysis performed later.

A word on this clone: Antigen: not known.

PCR amplification relied on 60 Vbeta primers (plus 13 Jbeta primers). Produced via immunoSEQ multiplex PCR; TCRdb's table is partial and in-frame only. The table lists more than 90,000 clones, less than 70% of them singletons. The clonotype comes from a man aged 50-60 years in good health and CMV-seronegative. Sample: PBMCs.

DNA for the CDR3: TGTGCCAGCAGCGTAGACAGGCACCTGGAGCAGTACTTC. It yields the protein CASSVDRHLEQYF. J is TRBJ2-7 and V is TRBV9, with a weak D call TRBD1 (5 bases). The V gene's germline CDR1 is SGDLS and CDR2 YYNGEE. This CDR3 is built from 13 residues. The V and J ends lost 0 bases and 7 bases respectively, with 11 bases between them.